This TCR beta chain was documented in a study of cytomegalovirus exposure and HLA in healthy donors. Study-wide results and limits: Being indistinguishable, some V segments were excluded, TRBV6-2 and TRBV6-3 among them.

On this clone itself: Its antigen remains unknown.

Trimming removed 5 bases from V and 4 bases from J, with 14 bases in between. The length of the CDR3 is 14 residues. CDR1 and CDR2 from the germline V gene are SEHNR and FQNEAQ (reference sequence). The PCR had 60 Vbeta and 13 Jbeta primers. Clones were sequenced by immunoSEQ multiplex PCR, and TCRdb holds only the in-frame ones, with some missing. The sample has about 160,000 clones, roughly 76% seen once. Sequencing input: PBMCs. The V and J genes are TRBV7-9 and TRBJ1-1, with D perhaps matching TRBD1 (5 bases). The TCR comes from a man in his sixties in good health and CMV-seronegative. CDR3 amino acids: CASSPISGLTEAFF. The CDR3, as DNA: TGTGCCAGCAGCCCCATTTCAGGGCTCACTGAAGCTTTCTTT. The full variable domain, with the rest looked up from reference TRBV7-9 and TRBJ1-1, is DTGVSQNPRHKITKRGQNVTFRCDPISEHNRLYWYRQTLGQGPEFLTYFQNEAQLEKSRLLSDRFSAERPKGSFSTLEIQRTEQGDSAMYLCASSPISGLTEAFFGQGTRLTVV.